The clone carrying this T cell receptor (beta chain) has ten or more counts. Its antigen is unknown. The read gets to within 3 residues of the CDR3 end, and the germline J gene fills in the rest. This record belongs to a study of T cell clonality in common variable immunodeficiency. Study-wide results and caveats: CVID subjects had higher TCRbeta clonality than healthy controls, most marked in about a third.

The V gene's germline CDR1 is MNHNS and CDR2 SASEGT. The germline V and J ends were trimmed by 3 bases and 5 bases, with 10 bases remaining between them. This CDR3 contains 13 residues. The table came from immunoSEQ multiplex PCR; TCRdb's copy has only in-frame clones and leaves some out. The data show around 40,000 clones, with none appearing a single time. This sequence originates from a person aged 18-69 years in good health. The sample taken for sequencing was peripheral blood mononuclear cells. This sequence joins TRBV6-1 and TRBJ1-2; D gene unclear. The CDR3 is CASSESPMYGYTF. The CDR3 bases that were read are TGTGCCAGCAGTGAGTCTCCTATGTATGGC.